The source of this T cell receptor beta chain is a study of beta chain features in type 1 diabetes. The sample holds many counts of this clone. The antigen remains unidentified. The germline V gene has CDR1 GTSNPN and CDR2 SVGIG (reference sequence). There are 14 residues in the CDR3. V was pared by 3 bases and J by 0 bases, with 11 bases between. The investigators reverse transcribed all of the isolated RNA, so they sequenced expressed TCRB transcripts. The table came from immunoSEQ multiplex PCR; TCRdb's copy has only in-frame clones and leaves some out. The sample consists of over 100,000 clones, 16% of them appearing once. Study results and limitations: Across all four CD4+ subsets, people with type 1 diabetes showed modestly shorter TCRB CDR3s. Whether HLA type influences TCRB rearrangement remained unresolved here.

The TCR comes from a man aged 25 to 40 with type 1 diabetes. This rearrangement joins TRBV30 to TRBJ1-2; tentative D call: TRBD1 (5 bases). The sequenced sample was central memory CD4+ T cells from blood. The CDR3 loop is CAWSHGGANYGYTF. The CDR3 DNA follows: TGTGCCTGGAGCCACGGGGGAGCTAACTATGGCTACACCTTC. The whole variable domain, remainder taken from reference TRBV30 and TRBJ1-2, is SQTIHQWPATLVQPVGSPLSLECTVEGTSNPNLYWYRQAAGRGLQLLFYSVGIGQISSEVPQNLSASRPQDRQFILSSKKLLLSDSGFYLCAWSHGGANYGYTFGSGTRLTVV.